The 30 T cell receptor beta chains given below trace back to one sample, sequenced in a study of brain T cells in children with intractable seizures (TCRdb year 2021). Receptors were amplified or captured by the immunoSEQ multiplex PCR assay. TCRdb carries this immuneACCESS record with in-frame sequences only. Its versions omit some clonotypes, under half of them owing to an unresolved V gene in the studies checked, with the rest unexplained. The table for this sample lists about 340,000 clones; over 90% of them were counted only once. Of the sample, 5.7% is held by the ten largest clones. The time point label, read with the paper, signifies: blood from clinic visit 5 months post-surgery; TSC patient then seizure free. The sample in question was peripheral blood, obtained roughly 5 months after surgery. Every receptor here comes from a boy in the first two years of life with tuberous sclerosis and intractable seizures.

J is TRBJ1-2 and V is TRBV6-5; D possibly corresponds to TRBD1 (5 bases). Germline V gene lookup returns CDR1 MNHEY and CDR2 SVGAGI. V was cut by 9 bases and J by 4 bases, with 12 bases left in between. This CDR3 is 12 amino acids long. The CDR3 bases are TGTGCCAGTTCCCCGGGACGCTATGGCTACACCTTC. Its protein product is CASSPGRYGYTF.

J is TRBJ2-7 and V is TRBV9, with TRBD2 matching 8 bases. Germline V gene sequence: CDR1 SGDLS, CDR2 YYNGEE. The CDR3 totals 14 residues. Trimming took 4 bases from V and 6 from J; bases not matched to a gene: 9. CDR3 loop: CASSPGGGRGEQYF. The CDR3 DNA is TGTGCCAGCAGCCCGGGAGGGGGACGGGGCGAGCAGTACTTC.

The table lists this clone with a count of one. The gene calls are TRBV29-1 and TRBJ2-7, with 9 bases identical to TRBD1. From germline, CDR1 is SQVTM and CDR2 ANQGSEA. V was pared by 4 bases and J by 9 bases, with 4 bases of the junction left unmatched. The CDR3 runs 11 residues. In nucleotides, the CDR3 is TGCAGCGTTGCTACAGGGGGCGGGCAGTACTTC. This gives the protein CSVATGGGQYF.

The chain links TRBV6-5 to TRBJ2-6; D ambiguous. The V and J ends lost 2 bases and 0 bases respectively, with 8 bases between them. The CDR3 is made up of 16 amino acids. The germline CDR1 and CDR2 sequences are MNHEY and SVGAGI. The CDR3 DNA is TGTGCCAGCAGTTACGGTGATTACTCTGGGGCCAACGTCCTGACTTTC. Protein: CASSYGDYSGANVLTF.

The V call is TRBV7-2, the J call TRBJ1-3; a weak D match, TRBD1 (6 bases). The CDR3 totals 16 residues. Deletions cut 4 bases from V and 0 bases from J, with 13 bases between. Germline V CDR1 and CDR2: SGHTA, FQGNSA. The CDR3 region is CASSWGDTRSGNTIYF. As DNA, the CDR3 is TGTGCCAGCAGCTGGGGGGACACTCGCTCTGGAAACACCATATATTTT.

The CDR3 coding sequence is TGTGCCAGCAGGACAGGGTGGGGCACTGAAGCTTTCTTT. Protein product: CASRTGWGTEAFF. The chain recombines TRBV12-3 or TRBV12-4 with TRBJ1-1, with TRBD1 identical over 7 bases. V gave up 6 bases and J gave up 4 bases; unmatched junction bases: 5. This CDR3 is 13 amino acids long.

This chain uses TRBV25-1 with TRBJ2-7; D uncertain. Per germline, CDR1 MGHDK and CDR2 SYGVNS. V lost 5 bases, J lost 6 bases, and 8 bases lay in between. This CDR3 has 11 residues. The CDR3 DNA reads as TGTGCCAGCAGTTATAAAGGCGAGCAGTACTTC. Residues: CASSYKGEQYF.

This rearrangement joins TRBV27 to TRBJ2-1; tentatively, D is TRBD1 (6 bases). Germline V gene data show CDR1 as MNHEY and CDR2 as SMNVEV (reference sequence). This CDR3 contains 15 residues. V dropped 5 bases and J dropped 1 base, with 12 bases sitting between them. This CDR3 reads CASSTQGISYNEQFF. In DNA, the CDR3 is TGTGCCAGCAGTACTCAGGGGATATCCTACAATGAGCAGTTCTTC.

The rearrangement uses TRBV11-3 and TRBJ1-2, with a weak D call TRBD1 (5 bases). The germline V gene has CDR1 SGHNT and CDR2 YENEEA. Trimming removed 5 bases from V and 0 bases from J, with 13 bases in between. The CDR3 runs 15 residues. In DNA form, the CDR3 reads TGTGCCAGCAGCCCGGGTGACAGCCCTAACTATGGCTACACCTTC. It yields the protein CASSPGDSPNYGYTF.

The chain carries TRBV28 and TRBJ2-4, with 7 bases fitting TRBD1. Germline trimming cut 5 bases from V and 5 bases from J; bases unmatched to any gene: 6. The CDR3 totals 14 residues. Per the germline V gene, CDR1 is MDHEN and CDR2 is SYDVKM. CDR3 coding DNA: TGTGCCAGCAGTCCCTTGACAGGGCAAAACATTCAGTACTTC. Translation gives CASSPLTGQNIQYF.

The chain uses TRBV25-1 and TRBJ1-3; D unclear. CDR1 and CDR2 from the germline V gene are MGHDK and SYGVNS. Trimming took off 1 base at V and 5 bases at J, with 6 bases between the two ends. The CDR3 consists of 13 residues. The CDR3 DNA reads TGTGCCAGCAGTGAATTTGACAGAAACACCATATATTTT. It is translated as CASSEFDRNTIYF.

The chain is built from TRBV4-1 and TRBJ1-2; D might be TRBD1 (6 bases). V lost 2 bases, J lost 6 bases, and 10 bases lay in between. This CDR3 has 13 residues. CDR1 is MGHRA and CDR2 is YSYEKL in the germline V gene. The CDR3 DNA is TGCGCCAGCAGCCAAAGACAGGATAATGGCTACACCTTC. It specifies CASSQRQDNGYTF.

This clone was picked up a small number of times. The CDR3 DNA follows: TGCAGCGTTGTTGGACAGACTCTAGGCGGCTACACCTTC. Its protein product is CSVVGQTLGGYTF. This chain joins TRBV29-1 and TRBJ1-2, with D perhaps TRBD1 (6 bases). The germline gives CDR1 SQVTM, CDR2 ANQGSEA. The CDR3 contains 13 residues. Trimming took off 4 bases at V and 8 bases at J, with 17 bases between the two ends.

The chain employs TRBV6-6 and TRBJ2-7; D ambiguous. Germline V lookup: CDR1 MNHNY, CDR2 SVGAGI (reference sequence). The CDR3 loop spans 14 amino acids. Trimming pared 3 bases from V and 7 bases from J, leaving 16 bases between. CDR3 in amino acids: CASSYLDASREQYF. The CDR3 nucleotides read TGTGCCAGCAGTTATTTGGACGCTTCGCGAGAGCAGTACTTC.

The rearrangement uses TRBV19 and TRBJ1-4; D uncertain. The V gene lost 5 bases and the J gene lost 10 bases, with 17 bases spanning the gap. Germline V CDR1 and CDR2: LNHDA, SQIVND (reference sequence). The CDR3 length is 14 residues. CDR3 in amino acids: CASSSHVQIGKLFF. The CDR3 DNA is TGTGCCAGTAGTTCACATGTACAGATCGGAAAACTGTTTTTT.

The genes are TRBV28 and TRBJ1-2; 8 positions match TRBD1. V was clipped by 7 bases and J by 5 bases; unmatched bases: 9. Germline CDR1 MDHEN, CDR2 SYDVKM. The CDR3 length is 14 residues. The CDR3: CASIPRTGRYGYTF. The CDR3 DNA is TGTGCCAGCATCCCCAGGACAGGGAGGTATGGCTACACCTTC.

This clone is a singleton in its sample. The chain carries TRBV25-1 and TRBJ2-7; 10 bases are a match to TRBD2. Trimming at V came to 5 bases and at J to 2 bases, leaving 9 bases not matched to a gene. CDR1 MGHDK and CDR2 SYGVNS come from the germline V gene. The CDR3 runs to 16 residues. CDR3 loop: CASSKLAGSPAYEQYF. In nucleotides, the CDR3 is TGTGCCAGCAGTAAACTAGCGGGAAGCCCCGCCTACGAGCAGTACTTC.

The rearrangement uses TRBV19 and TRBJ1-2, with D unresolved. The germline V gene has CDR1 LNHDA and CDR2 SQIVND (reference sequence). The CDR3 covers 13 residues. V lost 4 bases and J 8 bases, leaving 14 bases between the germline ends. The CDR3 loop is CASSTTFGPGYTF. Written as DNA, the CDR3 is TGTGCCAGTAGTACCACTTTCGGACCCGGCTACACCTTC.

V usage is TRBV28 and J usage is TRBJ2-3; maybe TRBD2 (6 bases). CDR3 size: 14 residues. V lost 6 bases and J 0 bases, leaving 10 bases between the germline ends. Per germline, CDR1 MDHEN and CDR2 SYDVKM. The CDR3 sequence: CASREGTSTDTQYF. The CDR3 coding sequence is TGTGCCAGCAGGGAGGGGACTAGCACAGATACGCAGTATTTT.

The chain employs TRBV6-6 and TRBJ2-3, with D tentatively TRBD2 (6 bases). CDR3 length: 16 residues. Germline V gene sequence: CDR1 MNHNY, CDR2 SVGAGI (reference sequence). Trimming stripped 8 bases from V and 0 bases from J, with 18 bases between. The chain's CDR3 is CASGTRTTSSTDTQYF. DNA for the CDR3: TGTGCCAGCGGAACACGGACTACCTCTAGCACAGATACGCAGTATTTT.

The CDR3 region is CASSVPAGAGEKLFF. As DNA, the CDR3 is TGTGCCAGTAGTGTCCCGGCGGGGGCCGGAGAAAAACTGTTTTTT. V is TRBV19 and J is TRBJ1-4; D may be TRBD1 (6 bases). Trimming left V 5 bases short and J 8 bases short, with 18 bases between. The length of the CDR3 is 15 residues. CDR1 is LNHDA, CDR2 SQIVND, per germline (reference sequence).

The CDR3 DNA sequence: TGTGCCAGCAGCTTAACGGGCAGGGAGAACACTGAAGCTTTCTTT. This codes for CASSLTGRENTEAFF. The chain couples TRBV7-3 to TRBJ1-1; TRBD1 is a possible D gene (5 bases). The CDR3 spans 15 residues. Trimming removed 0 bases from V and 1 base from J, with 9 bases in between. Germline CDR1 is SGHTA and CDR2 is FQGTGA.

This chain connects TRBV2 to TRBJ2-3, with a weak D call TRBD1 (6 bases). The CDR3 is made up of 14 amino acids. The ends were cut back, 3 bases at V and 12 bases at J, with 19 bases in the middle. Germline V gene data show CDR1 as SNHLY and CDR2 as FYNNEI. CDR3 DNA sequence: TGTGCCAGCAGTGAGTTGGAGTTCGGGACAACTCAGTATTTT. Translated: CASSELEFGTTQYF.

The chain links TRBV20-1 to TRBJ2-7, with 10 nucleotides matching TRBD1. The CDR3 sequence is 14 residues long. Germline CDR1 is DFQATT and CDR2 is SNEGSKA (reference sequence). J gave up 5 bases and V 3 bases, and 7 bases lay outside the gene matches. CDR3 residues: CSASGGTGVHEQYF. In nucleotides, the CDR3 is TGCAGTGCTAGTGGCGGGACAGGGGTCCACGAGCAGTACTTC.

The V call is TRBV10-3, the J call TRBJ2-6, with 9 bases lining up with TRBD2. Germline values: CDR1 ENHRY, CDR2 SYGVKD. The CDR3 loop spans 18 amino acids. Trimming at V came to 2 bases and at J to 4 bases, leaving 9 bases not matched to a gene. For the CDR3, the DNA is TGTGCCATCAGTGAGGCCGGGGCGGGAGGGCCAGGGGCCAACGTCCTGACTTTC. As protein: CAISEAGAGGPGANVLTF.

The chain recombines TRBV5-5 with TRBJ1-4; no reliable D call. The CDR3 loop spans 13 amino acids. V was clipped by 0 bases and J by 8 bases, with 8 bases between them. Germline CDR1 is SGHKS and CDR2 is YYEKEE (reference sequence). CDR3 loop: CASSLGPLEKLFF. CDR3 DNA: TGTGCCAGCAGCTTGGGCCCGCTCGAAAAACTGTTTTTT.

This chain joins TRBV28 and TRBJ1-1, with a weak D call TRBD1 (5 bases). The CDR3 is 14 amino acids. Germline V gives CDR1 MDHEN, CDR2 SYDVKM. V dropped 8 bases and J dropped 1 base, with 14 bases sitting between them. CDR3 in DNA: TGTGCCAGCTTTGGGGGACCGGGGAACACTGAAGCTTTCTTT. Translation gives CASFGGPGNTEAFF.

This clone was detected once. The chain employs TRBV19 and TRBJ1-2; 9 nucleotides match TRBD1. Germline CDR1 LNHDA, CDR2 SQIVND (reference sequence). The junction had 6 bases not matched to a gene; V was cut back by 6 bases and J by 4 bases. The CDR3 length is 14 residues. CDR3 amino acids: CASRGQGIGYGYTF. As DNA, the CDR3 is TGTGCCAGTAGGGGACAGGGTATAGGCTATGGCTACACCTTC. The full variable domain, in which reference TRBV19 and TRBJ1-2 provide the parts outside the CDR3, is DGGITQSPKYLFRKEGQNVTLSCEQNLNHDAMYWYRQDPGQGLRLIYYSQIVNDFQKGDIAEGYSVSREKKESFPLTVTSAQKNPTAFYLCASRGQGIGYGYTFGSGTRLTVV.

Details on this clone: The same CDR3 arises from other DNA sequences in this sample as well. The chain has TRBV5-1 and TRBJ2-6; D call uncertain. The CDR3 runs to 15 residues. CDR1 and CDR2 (germline): SGHRS, YFSETQ. V lost 0 bases and J 1 base, leaving 5 bases between the germline ends. CDR3 coding DNA: TGCGCCAGCAGCTTGGTCGGGTCTGGGGCCAACGTCCTGACTTTC. It translates to CASSLVGSGANVLTF. Full variable domain (remainder filled in from reference TRBV5-1 and TRBJ2-6): KAGVTQTPRYLIKTRGQQVTLSCSPISGHRSVSWYQQTPGQGLQFLFEYFSETQRNKGNFPGRFSGRQFSNSRSEMNVSTLELGDSALYLCASSLVGSGANVLTFGAGSRLTVL.

This clone was picked up one time. CDR3 loop: CASSLATGNQETQYF. The CDR3 nucleotides are TGCGCCAGCAGCTTGGCGACAGGAAACCAAGAGACCCAGTACTTC. The chain has TRBV5-1 and TRBJ2-5; D possibly corresponds to TRBD1 (6 bases). The V and J ends lost 0 bases and 0 bases respectively, with 9 bases between them. The germline CDR1 and CDR2 sequences are SGHRS and YFSETQ. This CDR3 contains 15 residues.